The 14 T cell receptor beta chains below all came from one sample that was sequenced in a study of OX40 agonist ivuxolimab in advanced cancers. Sequencing used immunoSEQ multiplex PCR; TCRdb keeps in-frame clones, though not all of them. Of 60,000 to 70,000 clones in the sample, roughly 87% were seen once. The starting material was CD4+ or CD8+ T cells sorted from blood, obtained in a trial of the OX40 agonist ivuxolimab. The receptor source for this set is an adult with an advanced solid tumor such as melanoma, head and neck, liver or kidney cancer.

This clone was detected once. The V call is TRBV19, the J call TRBJ1-5, with 7 bases fitting TRBD1. The CDR3 extends over 13 amino acids. Germline V gene data show CDR1 as LNHDA and CDR2 as SQIVND (reference sequence). J gave up 4 bases and V 5 bases, and 2 bases lay outside the gene matches. CDR3 DNA sequence: TGTGCCAGTAGTGGGGACAGAAATCAGCCCCAGCATTTT. Protein product: CASSGDRNQPQHF. The variable domain in full, completed from reference TRBV19 and TRBJ1-5, reads DGGITQSPKYLFRKEGQNVTLSCEQNLNHDAMYWYRQDPGQGLRLIYYSQIVNDFQKGDIAEGYSVSREKKESFPLTVTSAQKNPTAFYLCASSGDRNQPQHFGDGTRLSIL.

This clone has a handful of counts. This sequence joins TRBV7-8 and TRBJ2-7; 7 nucleotides line up with TRBD1. The CDR3 extends over 14 amino acids. The V gene's germline CDR1 is SGHVS and CDR2 FQNEAQ. The V gene end was trimmed by 0 bases and the J gene end by 5 bases; junction bases not matched to a gene: 4. The CDR3 sequence: CASSLADRLDEQYF. The CDR3 DNA reads as TGTGCCAGCAGCTTAGCGGACAGGTTGGACGAGCAGTACTTC.

The chain joins TRBV5-1 to TRBJ1-6; TRBD1 agrees at 8 bases. Trimming took 2 bases from V and 6 from J; bases not matched to a gene: 4. The CDR3 consists of 15 residues. Germline CDR1 SGHRS, CDR2 YFSETQ. The CDR3 protein is CASSLDRGTNSPLHF. The DNA for the CDR3 is TGCGCCAGCAGCTTAGACAGGGGAACTAATTCACCCCTCCACTTT.

The V and J genes are TRBV6-5 and TRBJ2-5; 10 bases align to TRBD1. The J call may be faulty, since TRBJ2-7 better matches the DNA end. Germline V CDR1 and CDR2: MNHEY, SVGAGI. CDR3 length: 14 amino acids. CDR3 bases: TGTGCCAGCAGGAACGGACAGGGGGCCTACGAGCAGTACTTC. Encoded protein: CASRNGQGAYEQYF.

The chain links TRBV23-1 to TRBJ1-6, with D perhaps TRBD1 (6 bases). TRBV23-1 is sorted into the ORF group, with uncertain function. The CDR3 spans 20 residues. Trimming removed 2 bases at V and 7 bases at J, with 27 bases between. CDR3 in DNA: TGCGCCAGCAGTCAAGGACAGCCCTTAGTCCCTATCCTTCAGAATTCACCCCTCCACTTT. Its protein product is CASSQGQPLVPILQNSPLHF.

The rearrangement uses TRBV10-2 and TRBJ2-2, with D tentatively TRBD2 (7 bases). V gave up 4 bases and J gave up 0 bases, with 18 bases separating them. The CDR3 spans 18 residues. Germline values: CDR1 WSHSY, CDR2 SAAADI. For the CDR3, the DNA is TGCGCCAGCAGTGCGCTAAGGGGGGGGACGTCGAACACCGGGGAGCTGTTTTTT. The encoded protein is CASSALRGGTSNTGELFF.

Turning to this clone: A junction boundary mismatches the germline segment, possibly from a read error. The CDR3 region has the DNA TGTGCCAGCTCCGGGACTAGCGGGGGGACCGATTTT. It specifies CASSGTSGGTDF. The gene calls are TRBV27 and TRBJ2-3; TRBD2 matches 15 bases. The CDR3 runs to 12 residues. Germline CDR1 reads MNHEY; CDR2 reads SMNVEV (reference sequence).

The CDR3 DNA follows: TGTGCCAGCAGCTTGGCTGGGCCCTGGGGCCACGAGCAGTACTTC. Amino acids: CASSLAGPWGHEQYF. The chain uses TRBV5-4 and TRBJ2-7, with D maybe TRBD1 (5 bases). Germline V gives CDR1 SGHNT, CDR2 YYREEE (reference sequence). This CDR3 has 15 amino acids. Trimming removed 0 bases at V and 5 bases at J, with 15 bases between.

The rearrangement links TRBV10-3 to TRBJ1-4; D ambiguous. CDR1 and CDR2 from the germline V gene are ENHRY and SYGVKD. V was shortened by 0 bases and J by 5 bases, with 4 bases between the two germline ends. This CDR3 has 13 residues. The CDR3: CAISESGNEKLFF. CDR3 DNA sequence: TGTGCCATCAGTGAGTCAGGGAATGAAAAACTGTTTTTT.

The V call is TRBV7-2, the J call TRBJ1-4; D is unresolved. The CDR3 runs to 13 residues. Trimming took off 1 base at V and 8 bases at J, with 8 bases between the two ends. Germline-derived CDR1 and CDR2 are SGHTA and FQGNSA. The CDR3 DNA follows: TGTGCCAGCAGCTTAGGGTCAAGGGAAAAACTGTTTTTT. Translation gives CASSLGSREKLFF. The full variable domain, completed using reference TRBV7-2 and TRBJ1-4, is GAGVSQSPSNKVTEKGKDVELRCDPISGHTALYWYRQSLGQGLEFLIYFQGNSAPDKSGLPSDRFSAERTGGSVSTLTIQRTQQEDSAVYLCASSLGSREKLFFGSGTQLSVL.

The table lists this clone with a count of one. The chain has TRBV7-3 and TRBJ2-7; D uncertain. V dropped 2 bases and J dropped 2 bases, with 13 bases sitting between them. Germline V lookup: CDR1 SGHTA, CDR2 FQGTGA. This CDR3 is 15 amino acids long. The CDR3 bases are TGTGCCAGCAGCTTAGGGTCTGGCGGAGCCTACGAGCAGTACTTC. This translates into CASSLGSGGAYEQYF.

This clone came up a few times. CDR3 loop: CASRGHGPYEQYV. CDR3 in DNA: TGTGCCAGCAGAGGCCACGGACCCTACGAGCAGTACGTC. V usage is TRBV28 and J usage is TRBJ2-7; no firm D call. The CDR3 runs 13 residues. V lost 6 bases and J 2 bases, leaving 11 bases between the germline ends. The germline gives CDR1 MDHEN, CDR2 SYDVKM.

This sequence joins TRBV30 and TRBJ1-4, with D uncertain. The CDR3 runs to 16 residues. The V end was cut by 0 bases, the J end by 4 bases, with 15 bases between. CDR1 is GTSNPN, CDR2 SVGIG, per germline (reference sequence). This CDR3 is CAWSVGYGLLNEKLFF. The CDR3 DNA reads as TGTGCCTGGAGTGTGGGGTATGGACTACTTAATGAAAAACTGTTTTTT.

V usage is TRBV28 and J usage is TRBJ1-5; 8 nucleotides line up with TRBD1. Germline trimming cut 3 bases from V and 3 bases from J; bases unmatched to any gene: 4. This CDR3 region has 15 residues. Germline assignment: CDR1 MDHEN and CDR2 SYDVKM. Here the CDR3 DNA reads TGTGCCAGCAGTTTCGGACAGGGTTACAATCAGCCCCAGCATTTT. Its protein product is CASSFGQGYNQPQHF.